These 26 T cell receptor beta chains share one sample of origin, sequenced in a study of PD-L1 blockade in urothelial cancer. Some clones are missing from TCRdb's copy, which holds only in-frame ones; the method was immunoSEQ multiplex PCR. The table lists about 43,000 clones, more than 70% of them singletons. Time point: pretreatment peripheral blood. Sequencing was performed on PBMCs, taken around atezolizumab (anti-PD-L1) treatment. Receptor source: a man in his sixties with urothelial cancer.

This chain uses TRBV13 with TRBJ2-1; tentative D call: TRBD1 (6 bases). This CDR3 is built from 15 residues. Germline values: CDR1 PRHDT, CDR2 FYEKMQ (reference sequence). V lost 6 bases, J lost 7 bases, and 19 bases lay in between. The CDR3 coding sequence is TGTGCCAGCAGAACACAGGGACAAGGGCCGAATGAGCAGTTCTTC. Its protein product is CASRTQGQGPNEQFF.

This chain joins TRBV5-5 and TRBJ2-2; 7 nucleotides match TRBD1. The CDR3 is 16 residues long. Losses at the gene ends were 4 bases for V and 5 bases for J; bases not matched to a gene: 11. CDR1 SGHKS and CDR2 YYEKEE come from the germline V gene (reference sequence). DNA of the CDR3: TGTGCCAGCAGCCCCGGACAGGCACCAAGGACCGGGGAGCTGTTTTTT. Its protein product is CASSPGQAPRTGELFF.

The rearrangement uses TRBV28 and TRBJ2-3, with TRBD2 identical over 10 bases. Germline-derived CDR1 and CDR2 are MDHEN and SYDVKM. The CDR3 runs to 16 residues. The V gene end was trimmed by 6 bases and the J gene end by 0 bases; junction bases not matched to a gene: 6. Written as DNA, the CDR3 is TGTGCCAGCAGCCGCAGCGGGGGGGGAAGCACAGATACGCAGTATTTT. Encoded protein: CASSRSGGGSTDTQYF.

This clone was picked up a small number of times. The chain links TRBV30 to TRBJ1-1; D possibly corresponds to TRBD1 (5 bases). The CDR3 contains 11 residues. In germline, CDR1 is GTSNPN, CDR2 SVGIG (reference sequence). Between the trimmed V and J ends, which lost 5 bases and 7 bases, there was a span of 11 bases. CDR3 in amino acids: CAWSQGSEAFF. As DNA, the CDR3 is TGTGCCTGGTCGCAGGGAAGTGAAGCTTTCTTT.

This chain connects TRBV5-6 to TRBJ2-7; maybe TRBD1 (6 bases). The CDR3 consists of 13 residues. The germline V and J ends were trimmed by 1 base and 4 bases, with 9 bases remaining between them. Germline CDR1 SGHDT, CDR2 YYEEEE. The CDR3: CASSLPRGYEQYF. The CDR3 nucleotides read TGTGCCAGCAGCTTGCCCAGGGGATACGAGCAGTACTTC.

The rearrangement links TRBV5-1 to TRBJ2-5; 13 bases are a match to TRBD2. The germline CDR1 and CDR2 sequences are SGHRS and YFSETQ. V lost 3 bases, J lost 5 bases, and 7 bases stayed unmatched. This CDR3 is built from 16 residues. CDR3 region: CASSSGLAGEGETQYF. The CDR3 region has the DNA TGCGCCAGCAGCTCCGGACTAGCGGGAGAGGGGGAGACCCAGTACTTC.

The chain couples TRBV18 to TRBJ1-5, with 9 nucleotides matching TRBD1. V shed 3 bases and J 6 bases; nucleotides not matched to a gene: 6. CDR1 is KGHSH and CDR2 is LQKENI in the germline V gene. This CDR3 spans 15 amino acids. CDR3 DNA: TGTGCCAGCTCACCCCAGGGACAGGGTCTTCAGCCCCAGCATTTT. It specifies CASSPQGQGLQPQHF.

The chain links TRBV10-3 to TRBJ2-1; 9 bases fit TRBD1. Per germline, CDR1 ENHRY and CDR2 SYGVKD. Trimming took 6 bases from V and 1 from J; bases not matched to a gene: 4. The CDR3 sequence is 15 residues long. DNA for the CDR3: TGTGCCATCAGAGCCGGGACAGGGTCCTACAATGAGCAGTTCTTC. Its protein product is CAIRAGTGSYNEQFF.

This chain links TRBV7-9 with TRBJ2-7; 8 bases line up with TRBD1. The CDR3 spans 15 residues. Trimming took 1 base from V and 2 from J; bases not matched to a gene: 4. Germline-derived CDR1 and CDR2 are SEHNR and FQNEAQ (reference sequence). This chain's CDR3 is CASSLVGTGTYEQYF. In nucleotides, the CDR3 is TGTGCCAGCAGCTTAGTCGGGACAGGTACCTACGAGCAGTACTTC. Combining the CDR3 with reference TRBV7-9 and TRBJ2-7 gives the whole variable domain DTGVSQNPRHKITKRGQNVTFRCDPISEHNRLYWYRQTLGQGPEFLTYFQNEAQLEKSRLLSDRFSAERPKGSFSTLEIQRTEQGDSAMYLCASSLVGTGTYEQYFGPGTRLTVT.

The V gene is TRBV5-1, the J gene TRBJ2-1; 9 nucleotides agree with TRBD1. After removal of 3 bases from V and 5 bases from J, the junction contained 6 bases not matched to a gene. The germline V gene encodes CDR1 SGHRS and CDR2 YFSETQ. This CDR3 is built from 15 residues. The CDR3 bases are TGCGCCAGCAGCTCGGGACAGGGAAGCAACAATGAGCAGTTCTTC. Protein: CASSSGQGSNNEQFF.

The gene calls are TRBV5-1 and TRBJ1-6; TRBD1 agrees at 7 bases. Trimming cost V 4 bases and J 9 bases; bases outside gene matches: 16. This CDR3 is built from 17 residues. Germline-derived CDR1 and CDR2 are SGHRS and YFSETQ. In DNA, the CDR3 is TGCGCCAGCAGCCAACCGCAAGGGGGCATCAGACCTTCACCCCTCCACTTT. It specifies CASSQPQGGIRPSPLHF.

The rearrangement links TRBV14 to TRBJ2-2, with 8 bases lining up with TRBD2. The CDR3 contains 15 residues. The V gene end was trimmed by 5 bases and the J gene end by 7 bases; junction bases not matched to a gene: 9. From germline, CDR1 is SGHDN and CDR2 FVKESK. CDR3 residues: CASSYHPSGLGELFF. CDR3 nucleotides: TGTGCCAGCAGCTACCATCCTAGCGGGCTCGGGGAGCTGTTTTTT.

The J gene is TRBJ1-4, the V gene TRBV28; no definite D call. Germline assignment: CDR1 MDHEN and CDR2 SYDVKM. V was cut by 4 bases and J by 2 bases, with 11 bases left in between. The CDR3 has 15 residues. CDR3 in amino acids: CASSSGSSTNEKLFF. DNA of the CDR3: TGTGCCAGCAGTTCTGGGAGCAGTACTAATGAAAAACTGTTTTTT.

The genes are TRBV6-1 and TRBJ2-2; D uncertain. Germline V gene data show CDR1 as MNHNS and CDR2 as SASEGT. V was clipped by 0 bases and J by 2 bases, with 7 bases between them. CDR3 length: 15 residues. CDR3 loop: CASSEAPINTGELFF. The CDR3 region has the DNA TGTGCCAGCAGTGAAGCGCCTATTAACACCGGGGAGCTGTTTTTT.

The CDR3 spells CASSPTSGSTDTQYF. The CDR3 bases are TGTGCCAGCAGTCCGACTAGCGGGAGCACAGATACGCAGTATTTT. The genes are TRBV28 and TRBJ2-3; 10 positions agree with TRBD2. The germline gives CDR1 MDHEN, CDR2 SYDVKM. The CDR3 has 15 residues. After removal of 5 bases from V and 0 bases from J, the junction contained 2 bases not matched to a gene.

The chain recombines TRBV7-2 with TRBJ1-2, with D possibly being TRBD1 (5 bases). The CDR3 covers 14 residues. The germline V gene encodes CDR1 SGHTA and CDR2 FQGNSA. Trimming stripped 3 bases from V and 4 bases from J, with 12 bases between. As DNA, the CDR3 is TGTGCCAGCAGCTTGATCCAGGGTCTCTATGGCTACACCTTC. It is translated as CASSLIQGLYGYTF.

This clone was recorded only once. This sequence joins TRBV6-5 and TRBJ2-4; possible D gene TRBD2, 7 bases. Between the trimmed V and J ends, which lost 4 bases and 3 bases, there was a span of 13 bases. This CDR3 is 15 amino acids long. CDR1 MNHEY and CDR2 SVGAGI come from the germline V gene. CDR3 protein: CASSSPGGRKNIQYF. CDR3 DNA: TGTGCCAGCAGTTCTCCCGGGGGGCGCAAAAACATTCAGTACTTC.

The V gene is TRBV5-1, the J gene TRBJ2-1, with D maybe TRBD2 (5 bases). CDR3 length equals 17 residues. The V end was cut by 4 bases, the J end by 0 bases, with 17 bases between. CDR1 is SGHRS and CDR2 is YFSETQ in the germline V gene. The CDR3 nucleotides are TGCGCCAGCAGCCCAGGACTCCTAGAAAGCTCCTACAATGAGCAGTTCTTC. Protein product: CASSPGLLESSYNEQFF.

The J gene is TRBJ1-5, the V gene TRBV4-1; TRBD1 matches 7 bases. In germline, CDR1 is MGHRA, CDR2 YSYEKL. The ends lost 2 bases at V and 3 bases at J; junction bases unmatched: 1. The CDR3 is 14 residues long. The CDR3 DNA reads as TGCGCCAGCAGCCAACAGGGGGACAATCAGCCCCAGCATTTT. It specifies CASSQQGDNQPQHF.

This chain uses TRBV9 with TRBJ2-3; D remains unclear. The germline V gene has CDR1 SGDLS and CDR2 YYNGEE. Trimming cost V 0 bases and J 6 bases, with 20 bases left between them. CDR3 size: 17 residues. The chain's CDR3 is CASSVAGSSPSADTQYF. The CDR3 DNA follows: TGTGCCAGCAGCGTAGCAGGATCGAGTCCCTCGGCGGATACGCAGTATTTT.

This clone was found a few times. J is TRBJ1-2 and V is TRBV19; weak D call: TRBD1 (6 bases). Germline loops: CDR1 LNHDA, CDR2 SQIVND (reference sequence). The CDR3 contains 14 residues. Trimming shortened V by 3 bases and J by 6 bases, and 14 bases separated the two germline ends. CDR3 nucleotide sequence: TGTGCCAGTAGTATCCAACACAGGGCCCATGGCTACACCTTC. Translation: CASSIQHRAHGYTF.

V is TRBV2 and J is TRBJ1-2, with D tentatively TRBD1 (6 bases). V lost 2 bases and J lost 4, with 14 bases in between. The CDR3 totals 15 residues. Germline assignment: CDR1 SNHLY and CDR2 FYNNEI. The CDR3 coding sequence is TGTGCCAGCAGTGAAACTAGGACAGTGATCTATGGCTACACCTTC. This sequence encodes CASSETRTVIYGYTF.

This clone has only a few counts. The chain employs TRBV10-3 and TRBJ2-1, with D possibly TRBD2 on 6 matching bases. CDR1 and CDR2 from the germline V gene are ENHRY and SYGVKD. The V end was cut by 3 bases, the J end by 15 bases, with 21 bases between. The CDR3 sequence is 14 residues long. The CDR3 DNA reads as TGTGCCATCAGTGACCGAGACCACGTATCGGAGGGGTTCTTC. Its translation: CAISDRDHVSEGFF.

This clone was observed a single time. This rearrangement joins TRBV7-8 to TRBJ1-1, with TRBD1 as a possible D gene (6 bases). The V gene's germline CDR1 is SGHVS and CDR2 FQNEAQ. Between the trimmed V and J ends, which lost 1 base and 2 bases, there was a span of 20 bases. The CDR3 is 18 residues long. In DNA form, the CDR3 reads TGTGCCAGCAGCTTAGAGGGGGGCGGGGGAAGGACCAACACTGAAGCTTTCTTT. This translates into CASSLEGGGGRTNTEAFF.

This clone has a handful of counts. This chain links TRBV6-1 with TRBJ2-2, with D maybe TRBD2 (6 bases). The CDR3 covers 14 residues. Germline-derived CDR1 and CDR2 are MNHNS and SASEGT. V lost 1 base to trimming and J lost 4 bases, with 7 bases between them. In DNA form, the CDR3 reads TGTGCCAGCAGTGAAGGACTAGTCACCGGGGAGCTGTTTTTT. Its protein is CASSEGLVTGELFF.

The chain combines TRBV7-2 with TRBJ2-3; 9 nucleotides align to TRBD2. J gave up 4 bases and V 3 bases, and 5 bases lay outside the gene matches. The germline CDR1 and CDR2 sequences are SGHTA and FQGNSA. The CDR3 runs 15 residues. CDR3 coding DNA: TGTGCCAGCAGCTTCATAGCGGGAGCCCCAGATACGCAGTATTTT. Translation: CASSFIAGAPDTQYF.